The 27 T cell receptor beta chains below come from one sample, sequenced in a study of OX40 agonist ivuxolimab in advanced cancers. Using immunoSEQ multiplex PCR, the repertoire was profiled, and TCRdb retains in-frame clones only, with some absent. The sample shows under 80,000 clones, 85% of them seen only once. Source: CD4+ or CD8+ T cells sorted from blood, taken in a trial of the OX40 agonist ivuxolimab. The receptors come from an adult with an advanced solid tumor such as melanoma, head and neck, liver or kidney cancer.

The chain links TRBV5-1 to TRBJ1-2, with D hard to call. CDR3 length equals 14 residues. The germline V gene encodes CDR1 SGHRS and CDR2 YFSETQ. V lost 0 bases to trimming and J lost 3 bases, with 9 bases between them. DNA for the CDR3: TGCGCCAGCAGCTTGGAAGGGAGAGACTATGGCTACACCTTC. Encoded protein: CASSLEGRDYGYTF.

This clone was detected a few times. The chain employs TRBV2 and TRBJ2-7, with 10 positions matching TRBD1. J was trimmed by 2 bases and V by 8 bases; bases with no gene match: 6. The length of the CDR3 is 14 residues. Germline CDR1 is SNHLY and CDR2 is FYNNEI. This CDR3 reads CASLRGTGAYEQYF. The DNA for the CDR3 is TGTGCCAGCCTACGGGGGACAGGGGCCTACGAGCAGTACTTC.

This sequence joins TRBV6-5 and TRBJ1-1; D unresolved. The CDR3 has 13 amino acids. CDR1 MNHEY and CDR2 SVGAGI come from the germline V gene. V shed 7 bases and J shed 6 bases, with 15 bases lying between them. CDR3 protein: CASTHLEAAEAFF. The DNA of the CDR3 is TGTGCCAGCACCCACCTTGAGGCTGCTGAAGCTTTCTTT.

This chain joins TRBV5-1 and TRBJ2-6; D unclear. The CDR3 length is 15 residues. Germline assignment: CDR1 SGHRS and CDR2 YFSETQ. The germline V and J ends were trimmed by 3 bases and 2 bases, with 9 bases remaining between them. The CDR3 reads CASSWYKAGANVLTF. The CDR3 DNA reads TGCGCCAGCAGCTGGTATAAAGCTGGGGCCAACGTCCTGACTTTC.

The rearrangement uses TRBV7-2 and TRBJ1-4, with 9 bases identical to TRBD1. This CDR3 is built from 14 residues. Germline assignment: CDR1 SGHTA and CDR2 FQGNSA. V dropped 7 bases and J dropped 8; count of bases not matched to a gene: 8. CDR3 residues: CASNKQGAGEKLFF. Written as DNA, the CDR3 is TGTGCCAGCAACAAACAGGGGGCCGGGGAAAAACTGTTTTTT. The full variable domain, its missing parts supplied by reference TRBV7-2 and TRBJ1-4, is GAGVSQSPSNKVTEKGKDVELRCDPISGHTALYWYRQSLGQGLEFLIYFQGNSAPDKSGLPSDRFSAERTGGSVSTLTIQRTQQEDSAVYLCASNKQGAGEKLFFGSGTQLSVL.

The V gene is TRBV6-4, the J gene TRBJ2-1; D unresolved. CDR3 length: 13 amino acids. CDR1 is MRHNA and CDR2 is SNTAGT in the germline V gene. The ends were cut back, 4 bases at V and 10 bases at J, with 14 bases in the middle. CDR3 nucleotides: TGTGCCAGCAGTGTGACGGCGTCTGGGGAGCAGTTCTTC. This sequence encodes CASSVTASGEQFF.

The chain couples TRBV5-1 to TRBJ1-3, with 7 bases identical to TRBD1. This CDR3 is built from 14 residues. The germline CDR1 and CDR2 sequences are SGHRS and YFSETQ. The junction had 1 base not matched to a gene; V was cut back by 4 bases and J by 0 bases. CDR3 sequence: CASSPGGSGNTIYF. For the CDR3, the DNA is TGCGCCAGCAGCCCAGGGGGCTCTGGAAACACCATATATTTT.

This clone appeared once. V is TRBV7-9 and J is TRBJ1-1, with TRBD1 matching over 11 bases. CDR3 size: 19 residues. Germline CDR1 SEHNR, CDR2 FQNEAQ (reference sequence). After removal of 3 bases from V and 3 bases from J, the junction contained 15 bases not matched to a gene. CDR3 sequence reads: CASSFPMTSDRGRDTEAFF. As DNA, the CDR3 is TGTGCCAGCAGCTTTCCCATGACCTCGGACAGGGGGCGGGACACTGAAGCTTTCTTT.

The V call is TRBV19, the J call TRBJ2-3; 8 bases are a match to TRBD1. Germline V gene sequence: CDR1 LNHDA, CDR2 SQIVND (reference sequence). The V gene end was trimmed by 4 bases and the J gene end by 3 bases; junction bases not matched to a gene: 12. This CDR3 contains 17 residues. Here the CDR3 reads CASSTQRDRRLTDTQYF. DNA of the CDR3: TGTGCCAGTAGTACGCAACGGGACAGGCGATTAACAGATACGCAGTATTTT.

This CDR3 is CASSLDSGYSGNTIYF. The CDR3 region has the DNA TGTGCCAGCAGCTTGGATTCGGGTTACTCTGGAAACACCATATATTTT. V and J are TRBV5-4 and TRBJ1-3, with unresolved D. Trimming shortened V by 0 bases and J by 0 bases, and 10 bases separated the two germline ends. The CDR3 is made up of 16 amino acids. Germline V gives CDR1 SGHNT, CDR2 YYREEE (reference sequence).

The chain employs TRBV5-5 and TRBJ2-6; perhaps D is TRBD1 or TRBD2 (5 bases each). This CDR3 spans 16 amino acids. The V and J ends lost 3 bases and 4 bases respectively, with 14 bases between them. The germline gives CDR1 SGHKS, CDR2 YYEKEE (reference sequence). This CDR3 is CASSSVLGVGANVLTF. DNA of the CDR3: TGTGCCAGCAGCTCTGTTTTGGGGGTAGGGGCCAACGTCCTGACTTTC.

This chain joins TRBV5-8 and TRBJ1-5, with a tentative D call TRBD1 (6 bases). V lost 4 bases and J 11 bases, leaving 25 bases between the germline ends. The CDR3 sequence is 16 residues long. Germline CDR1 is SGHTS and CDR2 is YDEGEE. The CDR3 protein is CASSRLMGGRFMTQHF. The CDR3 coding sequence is TGTGCCAGCAGCCGATTGATGGGGGGGCGGTTTATGACCCAGCATTTT. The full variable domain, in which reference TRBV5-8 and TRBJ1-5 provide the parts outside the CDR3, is EAGVTQSPTHLIKTRGQQATLRCSPISGHTSVYWYQQALGLGLQFLLWYDEGEERNRGNFPPRFSGRQFPNYSSELNVNALELEDSALYLCASSRLMGGRFMTQHFGDGTRLSIL.

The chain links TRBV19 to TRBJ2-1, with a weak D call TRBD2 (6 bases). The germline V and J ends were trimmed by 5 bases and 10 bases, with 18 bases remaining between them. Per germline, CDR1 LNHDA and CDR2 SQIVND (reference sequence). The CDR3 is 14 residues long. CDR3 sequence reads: CASSDAGRHGEQFF. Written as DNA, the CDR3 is TGTGCCAGTAGTGATGCGGGGCGCCATGGGGAGCAGTTCTTC.

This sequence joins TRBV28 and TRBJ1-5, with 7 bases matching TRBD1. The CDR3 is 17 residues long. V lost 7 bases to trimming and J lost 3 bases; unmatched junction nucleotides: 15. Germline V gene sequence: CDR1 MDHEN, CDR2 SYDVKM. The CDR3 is CASTPGPARGDNQPQHF. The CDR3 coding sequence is TGTGCCAGCACCCCCGGCCCGGCCAGGGGGGACAATCAGCCCCAGCATTTT.

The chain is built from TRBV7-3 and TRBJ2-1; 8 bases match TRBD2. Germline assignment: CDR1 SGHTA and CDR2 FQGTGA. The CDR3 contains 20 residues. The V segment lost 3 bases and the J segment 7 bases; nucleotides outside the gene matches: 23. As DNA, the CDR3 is TGTGCCAGCAGCTTCCAACCCTCTGGGCTAGCGGGTTCGCGGGCTAATGAGCAGTTCTTC. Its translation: CASSFQPSGLAGSRANEQFF.

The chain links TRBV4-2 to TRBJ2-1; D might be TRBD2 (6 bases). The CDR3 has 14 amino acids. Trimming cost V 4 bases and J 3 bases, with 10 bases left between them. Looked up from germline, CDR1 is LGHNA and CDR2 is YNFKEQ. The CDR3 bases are TGTGCCAGCAGCCGGACCGGGGGCTACAATGAGCAGTTCTTC. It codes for CASSRTGGYNEQFF.

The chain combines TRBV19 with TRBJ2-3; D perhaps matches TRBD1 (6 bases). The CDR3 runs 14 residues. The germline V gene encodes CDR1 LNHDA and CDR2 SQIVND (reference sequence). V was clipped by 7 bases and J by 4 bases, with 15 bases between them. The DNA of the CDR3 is TGTGCCAGTACCACCCCACAGGGTCCAGATACGCAGTATTTT. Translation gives CASTTPQGPDTQYF. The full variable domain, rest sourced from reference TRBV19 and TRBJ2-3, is DGGITQSPKYLFRKEGQNVTLSCEQNLNHDAMYWYRQDPGQGLRLIYYSQIVNDFQKGDIAEGYSVSREKKESFPLTVTSAQKNPTAFYLCASTTPQGPDTQYFGPGTRLTVL.

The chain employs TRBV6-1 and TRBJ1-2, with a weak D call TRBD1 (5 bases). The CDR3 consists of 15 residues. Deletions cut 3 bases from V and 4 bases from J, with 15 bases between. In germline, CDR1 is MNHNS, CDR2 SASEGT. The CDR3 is CASSEVRETVYGYTF. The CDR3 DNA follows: TGTGCCAGCAGTGAGGTTCGGGAGACAGTCTATGGCTACACCTTC.

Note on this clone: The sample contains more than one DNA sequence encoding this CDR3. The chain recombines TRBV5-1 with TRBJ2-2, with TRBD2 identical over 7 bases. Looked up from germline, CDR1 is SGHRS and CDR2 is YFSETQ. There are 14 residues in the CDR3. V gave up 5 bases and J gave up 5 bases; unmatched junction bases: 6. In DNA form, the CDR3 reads TGCGCCAGCAGAGGTCGGGGGGTTACCGGGGAGCTGTTTTTT. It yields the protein CASRGRGVTGELFF. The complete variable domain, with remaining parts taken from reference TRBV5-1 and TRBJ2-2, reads KAGVTQTPRYLIKTRGQQVTLSCSPISGHRSVSWYQQTPGQGLQFLFEYFSETQRNKGNFPGRFSGRQFSNSRSEMNVSTLELGDSALYLCASRGRGVTGELFFGEGSRLTVL.

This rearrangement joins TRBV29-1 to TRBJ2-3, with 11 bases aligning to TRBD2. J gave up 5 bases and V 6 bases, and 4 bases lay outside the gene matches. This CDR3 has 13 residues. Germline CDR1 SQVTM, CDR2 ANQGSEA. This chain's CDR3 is CSVIAGGRDTQYF. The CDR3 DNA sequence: TGCAGCGTCATAGCGGGGGGGAGAGATACGCAGTATTTT.

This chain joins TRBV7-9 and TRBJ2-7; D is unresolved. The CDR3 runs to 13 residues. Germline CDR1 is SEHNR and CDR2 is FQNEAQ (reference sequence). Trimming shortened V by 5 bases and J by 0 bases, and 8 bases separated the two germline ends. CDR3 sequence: CASSPERSYEQYF. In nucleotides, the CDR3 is TGTGCCAGCAGCCCCGAACGCTCCTACGAGCAGTACTTC.

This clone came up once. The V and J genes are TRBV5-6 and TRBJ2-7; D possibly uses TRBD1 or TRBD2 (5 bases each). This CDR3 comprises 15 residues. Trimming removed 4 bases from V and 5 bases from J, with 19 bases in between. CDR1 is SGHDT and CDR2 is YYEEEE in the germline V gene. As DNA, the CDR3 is TGTGCCAGCAGCCCCGAGGGGCTAGTTCGCCACGAGCAGTACTTC. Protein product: CASSPEGLVRHEQYF.

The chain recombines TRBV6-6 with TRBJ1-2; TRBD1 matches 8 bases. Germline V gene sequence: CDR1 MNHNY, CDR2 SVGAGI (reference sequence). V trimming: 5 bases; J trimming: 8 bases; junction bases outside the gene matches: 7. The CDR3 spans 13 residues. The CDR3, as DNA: TGTGCCAGCAGTACGACAGGGGCGCAAGGCTACACCTTC. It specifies CASSTTGAQGYTF.

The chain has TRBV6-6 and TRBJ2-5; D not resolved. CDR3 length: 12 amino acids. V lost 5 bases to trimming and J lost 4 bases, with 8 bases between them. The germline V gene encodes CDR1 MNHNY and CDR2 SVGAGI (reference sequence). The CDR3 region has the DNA TGTGCCAGCAGTATGAGTCCAGAGACCCAGTACTTC. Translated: CASSMSPETQYF.

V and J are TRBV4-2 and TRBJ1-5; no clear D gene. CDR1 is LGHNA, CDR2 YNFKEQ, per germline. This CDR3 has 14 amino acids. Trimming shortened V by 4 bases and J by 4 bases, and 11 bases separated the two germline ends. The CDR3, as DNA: TGTGCCAGCAGCCCTAGTCAGTTTAATCAGCCCCAGCATTTT. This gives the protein CASSPSQFNQPQHF.

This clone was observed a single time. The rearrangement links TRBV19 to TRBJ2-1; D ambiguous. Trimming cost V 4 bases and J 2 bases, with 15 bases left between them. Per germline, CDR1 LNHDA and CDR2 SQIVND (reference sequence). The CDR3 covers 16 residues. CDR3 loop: CASSSDRRAAYNEQFF. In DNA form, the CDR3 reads TGTGCCAGTAGTAGTGACCGTAGAGCCGCCTACAATGAGCAGTTCTTC.

CDR3 in amino acids: CSVEDPWNGYGYTF. CDR3 DNA sequence: TGCAGCGTTGAAGATCCCTGGAACGGCTATGGCTACACCTTC. The rearrangement joins TRBV29-1 to TRBJ1-2; D remains ambiguous. The V gene lost 0 bases and the J gene lost 4 bases, with 12 bases spanning the gap. The CDR3 is 14 residues long. Germline CDR1 reads SQVTM; CDR2 reads ANQGSEA.